This T cell receptor (beta chain) was identified during a study of T cell responses to AZD1222 COVID-19 vaccine. Study results and limitations: Clonal diversity was possibly underestimated, and the donors were mostly white British, with more females. Sampled repertoires all dated from after the peak T cell response. Regions 160-218 and 743-854 dominated among vaccine-associated CD4 TCRs spanning spike.

Per the germline V gene, CDR1 is MNHEY and CDR2 is SMNVEV (reference sequence). V dropped 0 bases and J dropped 4 bases, with 13 bases sitting between them. This CDR3 comprises 16 residues. On this clone: No antigen is known for it.

The data were produced by immunoSEQ multiplex PCR, yet TCRdb's version contains in-frame clones alone and is incomplete. The sample consists of 120,000 or so clones, approximately 89% of them appearing once. The chain joins TRBV27 to TRBJ1-5, with D possibly being TRBD1 (6 bases). Sequenced material: peripheral blood, taken on day 0 of AZD1222 vaccination. The receptor comes from an adult in good health. This CDR3 is CASSLSGGLGNQPQHF. The CDR3 DNA follows: TGTGCCAGCAGTTTATCGGGGGGCCTGGGGAATCAGCCCCAGCATTTT.